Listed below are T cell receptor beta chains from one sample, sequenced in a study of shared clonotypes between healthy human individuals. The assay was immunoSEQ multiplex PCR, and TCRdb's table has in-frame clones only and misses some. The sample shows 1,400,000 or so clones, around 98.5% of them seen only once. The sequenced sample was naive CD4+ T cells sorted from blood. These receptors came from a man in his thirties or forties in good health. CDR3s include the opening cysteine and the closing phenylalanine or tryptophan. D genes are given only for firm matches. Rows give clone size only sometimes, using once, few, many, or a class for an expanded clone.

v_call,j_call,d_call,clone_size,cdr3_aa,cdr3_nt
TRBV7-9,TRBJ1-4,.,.,CASSLARGHEKLFF,TGTGCCAGCAGCTTAGCCCGAGGACATGAAAAACTGTTTTTT
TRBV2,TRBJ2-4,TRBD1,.,CASTRDRGHLNIQYF,TGTGCCAGCACCAGGGACAGGGGGCATCTAAACATTCAGTACTTC
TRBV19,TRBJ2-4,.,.,CASMIQGGNIQYF,TGTGCCAGTATGATACAGGGAGGCAACATTCAGTACTTC
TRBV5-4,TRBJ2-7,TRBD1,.,CASTDRGLSYEQYF,TGTGCCAGCACCGACAGGGGACTCTCCTACGAGCAGTACTTC
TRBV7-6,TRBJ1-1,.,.,CASSEVGGGLNTEAFF,TGTGCCAGCAGCGAAGTCGGCGGGGGGTTAAACACTGAAGCTTTCTTT
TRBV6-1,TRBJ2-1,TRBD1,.,CASSASGGGEQFF,TGTGCCAGCAGTGCCTCAGGGGGCGGTGAGCAGTTCTTC
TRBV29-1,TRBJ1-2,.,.,CSVERHQNYGYTF,TGCAGCGTTGAGAGACATCAGAACTATGGCTACACCTTC
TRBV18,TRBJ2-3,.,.,CASSPMQFRPTDTQYF,TGTGCCAGCTCACCAATGCAGTTTAGGCCCACAGATACGCAGTATTTT
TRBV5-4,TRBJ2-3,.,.,CASSLTTSTDTQYF,TGTGCCAGCAGCCTTACGACTAGCACAGATACGCAGTATTTT
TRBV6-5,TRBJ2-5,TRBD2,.,CASSMRTSGQETQYF,TGTGCCAGCTCAATGCGTACTAGCGGCCAAGAGACCCAGTACTTC
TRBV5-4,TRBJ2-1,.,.,CASSLAPHEQFF,TGTGCCAGCAGCTTGGCCCCCCATGAGCAGTTCTTC
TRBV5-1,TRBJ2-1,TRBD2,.,CASSSHGTNSYNEQFF,TGCGCCAGCAGCAGCCACGGGACTAACTCCTACAATGAGCAGTTCTTC
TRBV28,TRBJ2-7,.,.,CASSLAVSDEQYF,TGTGCCAGCAGTTTAGCGGTCTCCGACGAGCAGTACTTC
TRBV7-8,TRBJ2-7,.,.,CASSLAYSDEQYF,TGTGCCAGCAGCTTAGCCTACTCCGACGAGCAGTACTTC
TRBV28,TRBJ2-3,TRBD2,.,CASSPLSSAGGTDTQYF,TGTGCCAGCAGTCCACTCTCGTCAGCGGGAGGCACAGATACGCAGTATTTT
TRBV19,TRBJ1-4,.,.,CASSKRRDSRNEKLFF,TGTGCCAGTAGTAAGCGGCGAGACAGCCGTAATGAAAAACTGTTTTTT
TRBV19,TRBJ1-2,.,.,CASNPSGANYGYTF,TGTGCCAGTAACCCCTCAGGAGCTAACTATGGCTACACCTTC
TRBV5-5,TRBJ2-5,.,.,CASSLVGRGETQYF,TGTGCCAGCAGCTTAGTGGGCCGTGGGGAGACCCAGTACTTC
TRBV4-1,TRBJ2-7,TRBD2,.,CASSQILAGTYEQYF,TGCGCCAGCAGCCAAATACTAGCGGGCACCTACGAGCAGTACTTC
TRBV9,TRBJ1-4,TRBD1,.,CASSKDRGRANEKLFF,TGTGCCAGCAGCAAGGACAGGGGAAGGGCTAATGAAAAACTGTTTTTT
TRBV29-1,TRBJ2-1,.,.,CSVRGRVSNEQFF,TGCAGCGTTAGAGGGAGAGTGAGCAATGAGCAGTTCTTC
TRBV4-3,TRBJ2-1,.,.,CASSLHRSSYNEQFF,TGCGCCAGCAGCCTCCACAGGAGTTCCTACAATGAGCAGTTCTTC
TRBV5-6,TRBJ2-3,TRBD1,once,CASSFTGGWGTDTQYF,TGTGCCAGCAGCTTTACAGGGGGCTGGGGCACAGATACGCAGTATTTT
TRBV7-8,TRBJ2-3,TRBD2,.,CASSRRLTSDPDTQYF,TGTGCCAGCAGCCGGCGGTTGACTAGCGACCCAGATACGCAGTATTTT
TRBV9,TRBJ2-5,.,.,CASNTRGQETQYF,TGTGCCAGCAACACCCGGGGGCAAGAGACCCAGTACTTC
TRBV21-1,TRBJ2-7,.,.,CASSKAASEDSYEQYF,TGTGCCAGCAGCAAAGCAGCTAGCGAGGACTCCTACGAGCAGTACTTC
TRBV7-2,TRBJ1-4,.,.,CASSPQASFNEKLFF,TGTGCCAGCAGCCCCCAGGCGAGCTTTAATGAAAAACTGTTTTTT
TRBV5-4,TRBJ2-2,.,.,CASSPSQTTGELFF,TGTGCCAGCAGCCCTTCCCAGACCACCGGGGAGCTGTTTTTT
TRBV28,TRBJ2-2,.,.,CASTGTGGFGELFF,TGTGCCAGCACCGGGACTGGGGGATTCGGGGAGCTGTTTTTT
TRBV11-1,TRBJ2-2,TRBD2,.,CASSPGRAGVAGELFF,TGTGCCAGCAGCCCGGGCCGAGCGGGAGTGGCCGGGGAGCTGTTTTTT
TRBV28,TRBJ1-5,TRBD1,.,CASRPGGSSNQPQHF,TGTGCCAGCAGACCAGGGGGCTCTAGCAATCAGCCCCAGCATTTT
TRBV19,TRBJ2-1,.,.,CASSVNYNEQFF,TGTGCCAGTAGTGTGAACTACAATGAGCAGTTCTTC
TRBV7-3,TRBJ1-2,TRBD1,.,CASSYDRADYGYTF,TGTGCCAGCAGCTACGACAGGGCGGACTATGGCTACACCTTC
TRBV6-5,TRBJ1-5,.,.,CASSYSSGSHQPQHF,TGTGCCAGCAGTTACTCGAGTGGCAGCCATCAGCCCCAGCATTTT
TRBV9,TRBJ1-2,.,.,CASGSGQGYTF,TGTGCCAGCGGGTCAGGGCAAGGCTACACCTTC
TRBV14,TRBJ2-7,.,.,CASSQDDRSYEQYF,TGTGCCAGCAGCCAAGATGACAGGAGCTACGAGCAGTACTTC
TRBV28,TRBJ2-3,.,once,CASSIRVTDTQYF,TGTGCCAGCAGTATCAGGGTAACAGATACGCAGTATTTT
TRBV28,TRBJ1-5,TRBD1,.,CTVRGVQGGPQHF,TGCACCGTCCGGGGGGTCCAGGGGGGACCCCAGCATTTT
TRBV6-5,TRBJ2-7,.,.,CASRGDYTYEQYF,TGTGCCAGCAGAGGAGACTACACCTACGAGCAGTACTTC
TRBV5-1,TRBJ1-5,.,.,CASSLVSDQPQHF,TGCGCCAGCAGCTTGGTCTCTGATCAGCCCCAGCATTTT
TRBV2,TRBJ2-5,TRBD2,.,CASSEERERGETQYF,TGTGCCAGCAGTGAAGAGCGGGAGAGAGGAGAGACCCAGTACTTC
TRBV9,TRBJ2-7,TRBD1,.,CASSPRDRYYEQYF,TGTGCCAGCAGCCCCCGGGACAGATACTACGAGCAGTACTTC
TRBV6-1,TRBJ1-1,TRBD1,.,CASSEGTGGEAFF,TGTGCCAGCAGTGAAGGGACAGGGGGTGAAGCTTTCTTT
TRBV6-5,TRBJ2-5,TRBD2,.,CASSYPGLGQETQYF,TGTGCCAGCAGTTACCCGGGACTAGGGCAAGAGACCCAGTACTTC
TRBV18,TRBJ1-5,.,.,CASSKASGDGYSNQPQHF,TGTGCCAGCTCAAAAGCCTCGGGAGATGGCTATAGCAATCAGCCCCAGCATTTT
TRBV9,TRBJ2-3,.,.,CASSVDGGSTDTQYF,TGTGCCAGCAGCGTAGATGGCGGTTCAACAGATACGCAGTATTTT
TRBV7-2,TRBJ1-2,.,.,CASSLAAGVGYTF,TGTGCCAGCAGCTTAGCGGCCGGGGTTGGCTACACCTTC
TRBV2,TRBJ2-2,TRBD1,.,CASSVGRGLSNTGELFF,TGTGCCAGCAGTGTGGGCAGGGGGCTTTCGAACACCGGGGAGCTGTTTTTT
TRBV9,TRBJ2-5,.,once,CASSVASTWGETQYF,TGTGCCAGCAGCGTAGCTTCGACTTGGGGAGAGACCCAGTACTTC
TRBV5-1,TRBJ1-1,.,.,CASSFRVGGNTEAFF,TGCGCCAGCAGCTTCCGGGTAGGTGGGAACACTGAAGCTTTCTTT
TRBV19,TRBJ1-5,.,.,CASRSHDIVRQPQHF,TGTGCCAGTAGGTCCCACGACATTGTTCGTCAGCCCCAGCATTTT
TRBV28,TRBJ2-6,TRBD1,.,CASSLLRDSFSGANVLTF,TGTGCCAGCAGTTTACTACGGGACAGTTTCTCTGGGGCCAACGTCCTGACTTTC
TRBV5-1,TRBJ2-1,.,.,CASSKGLLDSYNEQFF,TGCGCCAGCAGCAAGGGTTTATTAGATTCCTACAATGAGCAGTTCTTC